This T cell receptor (beta chain) stems from a study of response to subunit inactivated influenza vaccine. Study-wide findings and caveats: Authors suggested few new T cells are recruited by each seasonal influenza vaccination.

In TCRdb, the RT-PCR reads were re-called with MiXCR into one record per CDR3 protein. The table has under 800,000 distinct CDR3 sequences, about 15% seen once. In the case of this clonotype: Its antigen is as yet unknown.

Trimming pared 5 bases from V and 5 bases from J, leaving 10 bases between. The CDR3 contains 12 residues. From germline, CDR1 is DFQATT and CDR2 SNEGSKA (reference sequence). The sequence was collected from a man between 45 and 60 years old who received an inactivated influenza vaccine. The rearrangement joins TRBV20-1 to TRBJ1-5; D is possibly TRBD1 (6 bases). The source was PBMCs from blood, collected less than 15 days before vaccination. The CDR3 DNA sequence: TGCAGTGCTTGGAACAGGGATCAGCCCCAGCATTTT. This translates into CSAWNRDQPQHF.